This T cell receptor (beta chain) stems from a study of blood T cell repertoires in COVID-19. The CDR3 contains 15 residues. V shed 1 base and J 4 bases; nucleotides not matched to a gene: 5. In germline, CDR1 is SGHTA, CDR2 FQGTGA. Some clones are missing from TCRdb's copy, which holds only in-frame ones; the method was immunoSEQ multiplex PCR. The sample records roughly 250,000 clones, approximately 82% being singletons. V and J are TRBV7-3 and TRBJ2-3; 7 positions agree with TRBD1. This clonotype was obtained from a man aged 40-49 years with active or convalescent COVID-19. Material for sequencing was peripheral blood. CDR3 residues: CASSLKGGRADTQYF. The CDR3, as DNA: TGTGCCAGCAGCTTAAAAGGGGGCAGGGCAGATACGCAGTATTTT.